This TCR beta chain is from a study of blood T cell repertoires in COVID-19. CDR1 is SGHDN and CDR2 is FVKESK in the germline V gene. This CDR3 spans 17 amino acids. The V segment lost 0 bases and the J segment 1 base; nucleotides outside the gene matches: 7. The assay was immunoSEQ multiplex PCR, and TCRdb's table has in-frame clones only and misses some. The sample includes some 140,000 clones, 85% seen only once; the top ten take roughly 4.5%. The receptor was derived from a human donor in a cohort sampled during active COVID-19. The chain links TRBV14 to TRBJ2-5, with 8 bases matching TRBD1. Sequencing used peripheral blood. In nucleotides, the CDR3 is TGTGCCAGCAGCCAAGAGCTCCCGGGGACAGGCCAAGAGACCCAGTACTTC. Translating it yields CASSQELPGTGQETQYF. The full variable domain, in which reference TRBV14 and TRBJ2-5 provide the parts outside the CDR3, is EAGVTQFPSHSVIEKGQTVTLRCDPISGHDNLYWYRRVMGKEIKFLLHFVKESKQDESGMPNNRFLAERTGGTYSTLKVQPAELEDSGVYFCASSQELPGTGQETQYFGPGTRLLVL.